The rows below give T cell receptor beta chains drawn from one sample of a study of metastatic and nonmetastatic thyroid tumors. TCRdb called clones again from the PCR reads with MiXCR. The sample yields about 27,000 clones, around 15% seen once. The specimen sequenced was blood. The receptors originated from a male donor with papillary thyroid cancer or a benign thyroid nodule (not recorded which). Some clones in this sample may be carry-over from other donors' samples. Each CDR3 is given with its conserved first and last residue. The D gene is left open where the match is weak. Clone size is not always given. Where it is, it says once, few, many or a class for expanded clones.

TRBJ2-7 few . TRBV6-5 TGTGCCAGCAATTCAGGGTTCCGTCTCGAGCAGTACTTC CASNSGFRLEQYF
TRBJ2-7 few . TRBV15 TGTGCCACCAGCCAGGGGCCCCCTTTCGGAGAGCAGTACTTC CATSQGPPFGEQYF
TRBJ1-1 many . TRBV14 TGTGCCAGCAGCCAAGAGTCGGCGAACACTGAAGCTTTCTTT CASSQESANTEAFF
TRBJ1-5 many TRBD1 TRBV19 TGTGCCAGTAAGACGACAGGGTATAGCAATCAGCCCCAGCATTTT CASKTTGYSNQPQHF
TRBJ2-1 many TRBD2 TRBV19 TGTGCCAGTAGGGCTAGCGGTTCCCACAATGAGCAGTTCTTC CASRASGSHNEQFF
TRBJ2-3 many TRBD2 TRBV6-4 TGTGCCAGCGGAGCGGGAGCGGACACAGATACGCAGTATTTT CASGAGADTDTQYF
TRBJ2-7 many . TRBV28 TGTGCCAGCAGTTTATTAGGATCAGGGAGCTCCTACGAGCAGTACTTC CASSLLGSGSSYEQYF
TRBJ1-2 medium-sized . TRBV11-2 TGTGCCAGCAGCGGGCAGGGAGGCGGCTACACCTTC CASSGQGGGYTF
TRBJ2-7 many . TRBV3-1 TGTGCCAGCAGCCAGATACAGGGTTGGAACTACGAGCAGTACTTC CASSQIQGWNYEQYF
TRBJ2-7 few . TRBV6-2/TRBV6-3 TGTGCCAGCAGTTACGCGACTAGCTCCTACGAGCAGTACTTC CASSYATSSYEQYF
TRBJ1-3 many . TRBV12-3/TRBV12-4 TGTGCCAGCAGAAGCGCTTTCGACGGTCCCCGGGGAAACACCATATATTTT CASRSAFDGPRGNTIYF
TRBJ1-2 many . TRBV7-2 TGTGCCAGCAGCTTAGCCCAACAGGGCCGCTCAGGCTACACCTTC CASSLAQQGRSGYTF
TRBJ2-3 many . TRBV5-1 TGCGCCAGCAGGCCGGGGTTGGGGAAGGACACAGATACGCAGTATTTT CASRPGLGKDTDTQYF
TRBJ2-7 many TRBD1 TRBV29-1 TGCAGCGCAACCGGGACAGGGGCCTACGAGCAGTACTTC CSATGTGAYEQYF
TRBJ2-1 . . TRBV5-1 TGCGCCAGCAGCAGGGGGGACGACTCCTACAATGAGCAGTTCTTC CASSRGDDSYNEQFF
TRBJ2-4 many TRBD2 TRBV28 TGTGCCAGCAGTTCCGGGGGGAAATCCAAAAACATTCAGTACTTC CASSSGGKSKNIQYF
TRBJ1-2 many . TRBV2 TGTGCCAGCAAACGGGAAGGGTGGGCTAACTATGGCTACACCTTC CASKREGWANYGYTF
TRBJ1-1 many . TRBV4-1 TGCGCCAGCAGCCAAGATCAGGTGGGGGGCACTGAAGCTTTCTTT CASSQDQVGGTEAFF
TRBJ2-7 many . TRBV6-2/TRBV6-3 TGTGCCAGCATCGACCCGAACAGGGACGAGCAGTACTTC CASIDPNRDEQYF
TRBJ2-1 many TRBD1 TRBV29-1 TGCAGCGTTGAGGGACAGGGATCCTACAATGAGCAGTTCTTC CSVEGQGSYNEQFF
TRBJ2-2 few . TRBV6-2/TRBV6-3 TGTGCCAGCAGTGCGACTAGTTTCACCGGGGAGCTGTTTTTT CASSATSFTGELFF
TRBJ2-7 few . TRBV6-5 TGTGCCAGCAGTCTCGATTGGACAAGGGGATACGAGCAGTACTTC CASSLDWTRGYEQYF
TRBJ1-6 . TRBD1 TRBV27 TGTGCCAGCACCTATACAGGGGAGAATCCAACCCTCCACTTT CASTYTGENPTLHF
TRBJ1-2 . . TRBV3-1 TGTGCCAGCAGCCAATCCTTGTGGGGTTCTGCCTATGGCTACACCTTC CASSQSLWGSAYGYTF
TRBJ2-5 many TRBD2 TRBV20-1 TGCAGTGCAGTAGCGGGAGGGCTTGAGACCCAGTACTTC CSAVAGGLETQYF
TRBJ2-1 . TRBD2 TRBV12-3/TRBV12-4 TGTGCCAGCAGTCTACTAGCGGGGGTGAGCAATGAGCATTTCTTC CASSLLAGVSNEHFF
TRBJ2-1 . TRBD2 TRBV20-1 TGCAGTGCTAGAGATGTTGACCGGACTAGCTACAATGAGCAGTTCTTC CSARDVDRTSYNEQFF
TRBJ2-1 . . TRBV2 TGTGCCAGCGGCGCAGGTCATGCCTGGGCCTACAATGAGCAGTTCTTC CASGAGHAWAYNEQFF
TRBJ1-4 many TRBD1 TRBV9 TGTGCCAGCAGTTCTTCCGGGACAGGCAATGAAAAACTGTTTTTT CASSSSGTGNEKLFF
TRBJ2-1 many . TRBV12-3/TRBV12-4 TGTGCCAGCAGTCCCCGACAGGCTTACAATGAGCAGTTCTTC CASSPRQAYNEQFF
TRBJ1-5 many TRBD1 TRBV30 TGTGCCTGGGGACAGGGGGCTAATCAGCCCCAGCATTTT CAWGQGANQPQHF
TRBJ2-7 many . TRBV12-5 TGTGCTAGTGGGGCCTCCTACGAGCAGTACTTC CASGASYEQYF
TRBJ1-2 many . TRBV28 TGTGCCAGCAGTTTAATCAGTGGGGTGGGGGGCTACACCTTC CASSLISGVGGYTF
TRBJ2-1 many TRBD2 TRBV7-6 TGTGCCAGCAGCTTATACAGCGGGAGGGCCAATGAGCAGTTCTTC CASSLYSGRANEQFF
TRBJ1-5 . . TRBV6-2/TRBV6-3 TGTGTCAGCAGCGACGGGGAAAGCACAGATACGCAGCATTTT CVSSDGESTDTQHF
TRBJ2-3 many TRBD2 TRBV19 TGTGCCACTTCTCGGGGGGAGCGGGAAATAGATACGCAGTATTTT CATSRGEREIDTQYF
TRBJ2-3 . . TRBV29-1 TGCAGCGTTGAGTCGGGCCCAGATACGCAGTATTTT CSVESGPDTQYF
TRBJ2-5 many . TRBV2 . CASSLEILAQYF
TRBJ1-4 few . TRBV12-3/TRBV12-4 TGTGCCAGCAGTTTCATCAGGGGAGGTTTACTGTTTTTT CASSFIRGGLLFF
TRBJ2-7 many . TRBV6-1 TGTGCCAGCAGCCTTACTGTCGGGTCGCGACAGTACTTC CASSLTVGSRQYF